The rows below give T cell receptor beta chains drawn from one sample of a study of identical twins. TCRdb fed the 5' RACE reads into MiXCR, producing one record per CDR3 protein. Altogether 1.5 million or so distinct CDR3 sequences are present, about 32% being singletons, with the ten largest covering about 0.27%. The sequenced material came from cord blood. The receptors come from a newborn girl in good health. The CDR3 runs from the conserved cysteine through the conserved F or W. The D gene is left open where the match is weak. Not all rows give a size; the values are once, few, many and, for expanded clones, a class.

TRBD1	TRBV5-1	-	TRBJ2-3	TGCGCCAGCACCACAGGGGCAGCCAGCACAGATACGCAGTATTTT	CASTTGAASTDTQYF
-	TRBV6-2/TRBV6-3	-	TRBJ1-2	TGTGCCAGCAGTTACTCGAGATACGGGGAGGGACCCTATGGCTACACCTTC	CASSYSRYGEGPYGYTF
-	TRBV11-1	once	TRBJ2-1	TGTGCCAGCAGCTCGACTAGTCATGAGCAGTTCTTC	CASSSTSHEQFF
TRBD1	TRBV6-5	-	TRBJ2-3	TGTGCCAGCAAACGGGACAGGGGGACAGATACGCAGTATTTT	CASKRDRGTDTQYF
TRBD2	TRBV27	-	TRBJ2-3	TGTGCCAGCAAGGGAGGGGCCCAAAGGGCGTATTTT	CASKGGAQRAYF
-	TRBV4-2	-	TRBJ1-2	TGTGCCAGCAGCCAAGATAGTAGGGCAGGGACCTCCTATGGCTACACCTTC	CASSQDSRAGTSYGYTF
-	TRBV5-1	-	TRBJ2-5	TGCGCCAGCAGGATGGGTGCCCAAGCTGGCCAAGAGACCCAGTACTTC	CASRMGAQAGQETQYF
TRBD1	TRBV20-1	-	TRBJ2-7	TGCAGTGCTAGAGCCTACAGGGGCGGCTACGAGCAGTACTTC	CSARAYRGGYEQYF
-	TRBV27	few	TRBJ2-5	TGTGCCAGCAGTTTGAGGGGGGCGAGAGGAGAGACCCAGTACTTC	CASSLRGARGETQYF
-	TRBV6-5	few	TRBJ2-7	TGTGCCAGCAGGAAATCCGGCTACGAGCAGTACTTC	CASRKSGYEQYF
-	TRBV6-2/TRBV6-3	few	TRBJ2-5	TGTGCCAGCAGCTATTCTAGCTTTCAGACCCAGTACTTC	CASSYSSFQTQYF
-	TRBV28	few	TRBJ2-5	TGTGCCAGCAGTCCGCCATCCCTAGACTACAAAGAGACCCAGTACTTC	CASSPPSLDYKETQYF
-	TRBV15	-	TRBJ1-1	TGTGCCACCAGCAGAGATCGGGGGGGGCGAAACACTGAAGCTTTCTTT	CATSRDRGGRNTEAFF
TRBD1	TRBV3-1	few	TRBJ1-2	TGTGCCAGCAGCCAGGTGACAGGGGTAGACTATGGCTACACCTTC	CASSQVTGVDYGYTF
-	TRBV5-1	-	TRBJ2-6	TGCGCCAGCAAGGGCGGGGCCAACGTCCTGACTTTC	CASKGGANVLTF
TRBD1	TRBV6-5	many	TRBJ2-7	TGTGCCAGCAGTTACGGACAGGGGGCAACCTACGAGCAGTACTTC	CASSYGQGATYEQYF
-	TRBV7-2	many	TRBJ1-2	TGTGCCAGCAGCTTAGCAGGACAGAACTATGGCTACACCTTC	CASSLAGQNYGYTF
TRBD2	TRBV27	few	TRBJ2-1	TGTGCCAGCAGTCCCTTAGCGGGTCTCTCCTACAATGAGCAGTTCTTC	CASSPLAGLSYNEQFF
-	TRBV11-2	few	TRBJ2-7	TGTGCCAGCAGCTTAGTCGGGACATCTAAGGACGAGCAGTACTTC	CASSLVGTSKDEQYF
TRBD2	TRBV5-1	-	TRBJ2-7	TGCGCCAGCAGCCGGGGACTAGCGTCTGGGTACAATGAGCAGTACTTC	CASSRGLASGYNEQYF
TRBD1	TRBV6-1	-	TRBJ1-5	TGTGCCAGCAGACCCTCACCGGGACAGGGGGTCAATCAGCCCCAGCATTTT	CASRPSPGQGVNQPQHF
TRBD1	TRBV20-1	few	TRBJ2-5	TGCAGTGCTCTACAACAGGGGCCCCAGTACTTC	CSALQQGPQYF
-	TRBV5-1	-	TRBJ1-5	TGCGCCAGCAGCTTGGAGGCAGAAAGTCAGCCCCAGCATTTT	CASSLEAESQPQHF
-	TRBV5-5	-	TRBJ2-2	TGTGCCAGCAGCTTGTCACAGGTTGAAATCGGGGAGCTGTTTTTT	CASSLSQVEIGELFF
-	TRBV20-1	few	TRBJ2-2	TGCAGTGCTAGAGCTGGGGGGGCGGTCGGGGAGCTGTTTTTT	CSARAGGAVGELFF
TRBD2	TRBV28	-	TRBJ2-5	TGTGCCAGCAGTCCGACTAGCGGGAGGGTCGATGAGCAGTACTTC	CASSPTSGRVDEQYF
-	TRBV12-3/TRBV12-4	-	TRBJ1-2	TGTGCCAGCAGCTCAGGGGAGAGAGGCTACACCTTC	CASSSGERGYTF
TRBD2	TRBV9	-	TRBJ2-1	TGTGCCAGCAGCGGAGGACTAGTTTTATACAATGAGCAGTTCTTC	CASSGGLVLYNEQFF
TRBD2	TRBV4-2	few	TRBJ2-1	TGTGCCAGCAGCCCAGACCCTAGCGGGGGGGCCTACAATGAGCAGTTCTTC	CASSPDPSGGAYNEQFF
-	TRBV28	-	TRBJ1-4	TGTGCCAGCAGTTTCGGGGGGGGATTTAATGAAAAACTGTTTTTT	CASSFGGGFNEKLFF
-	TRBV20-1	few	TRBJ1-6	TGCAGTGCTACTTCTGAGGTTTCTTCACCCCTCCACTTT	CSATSEVSSPLHF
-	TRBV10-3	few	TRBJ2-7	TGTGCCATCAGTGATAAAGGGGCTGCCTACGAGCAGTACTTC	CAISDKGAAYEQYF
-	TRBV6-6	many	TRBJ1-2	TGTGCCAGCAGCGGGGACTATGGCTACACCTTC	CASSGDYGYTF
TRBD2	TRBV4-1	few	TRBJ2-1	TGCGCCAGCAGCCAAGTCGGCCTAGCGGGGACATACAATGAGCAGTTCTTC	CASSQVGLAGTYNEQFF
-	TRBV5-1	many	TRBJ2-1	TGCGCCAGCAGCTTGGAGTCTCGCGGGGCACTGAATGAGCAGTTCTTC	CASSLESRGALNEQFF
-	TRBV7-2	many	TRBJ1-1	TGTGCCAGCAGCTTAACCCCAGAAGCTTTCTTT	CASSLTPEAFF
TRBD2	TRBV4-1	-	TRBJ2-5	TGCGCCAGCAGCATAGTAATAGCGGGGAGAGAGACCCAGTACTTC	CASSIVIAGRETQYF
TRBD1	TRBV6-1	-	TRBJ1-5	TGTGCCAGCAGTCGACAGGGGGCGGCCAATCAGCCCCAGCATTTT	CASSRQGAANQPQHF
-	TRBV10-3	many	TRBJ1-2	TGTGCCATCAGTGAGTCAGGGGGCTATGGCTACACCTTC	CAISESGGYGYTF
TRBD1	TRBV3-1	-	TRBJ2-7	TGTGCCAGCAGCCATCGCCATGGGACAGGTGTGAACGAGCAGTACTTC	CASSHRHGTGVNEQYF
TRBD2	TRBV4-2	-	TRBJ2-7	TGTGCCAGCAGCCAAGACCCACCTAGCGGGAGGGCCCTTCCCTACGAGCAGTACTTC	CASSQDPPSGRALPYEQYF
TRBD2	TRBV7-2	-	TRBJ2-1	TGTGCCAGCAGCTTAGTCCAGGCTAGCGGGCACAATGAGCAGTTCTTC	CASSLVQASGHNEQFF
-	TRBV9	few	TRBJ2-7	TGTGCCAGCACCATACACGGGCCCAGGTGCGGACAGTATTTCTACGAGCAGTACTTC	CASTIHGPRCGQYFYEQYF
-	TRBV6-2/TRBV6-3	-	TRBJ2-3	TGTGCCAGCAGTTCCATTCGGGGCCCCCGGGATACGCAGTATTTT	CASSSIRGPRDTQYF
TRBD1	TRBV6-1	-	TRBJ1-1	TGTGCCAGCATGTGGACAGGGGAGCTTGAAGCTTTCTTT	CASMWTGELEAFF
-	TRBV10-1	-	TRBJ2-7	TGCACCAGCAATGACAGACTAGACTCCTACGAGCAGTACTTC	CTSNDRLDSYEQYF
-	TRBV7-6	-	TRBJ2-7	TGTGCCAGCAACTCGGCCTCCTACGAGCAGTACTTC	CASNSASYEQYF
TRBD2	TRBV28	-	TRBJ2-2	TGTGCCAGCAGCCTCCGAAGCGGGGGCCCCGGGGAGCTGTTTTTT	CASSLRSGGPGELFF
TRBD2	TRBV2	few	TRBJ2-3	TGTGCCAGCAGTTATAGCGGGGGGTGGGGGCGTTCTAGCACAGATACGCAGTATTTT	CASSYSGGWGRSSTDTQYF
TRBD2	TRBV5-6	few	TRBJ2-7	TGTGCCAGCAGTTACAGCGGGAGGGGACCCTACGAGCAGTACTTC	CASSYSGRGPYEQYF
-	TRBV20-1	-	TRBJ1-3	TGCAGTGCTAGTACCCGACACGGAAACACCATATATTTT	CSASTRHGNTIYF
TRBD2	TRBV10-2	-	TRBJ2-3	TGCGCCAGCAGCCACACCAGATCTAGCGGGGGGCTTTTAATGCCCGATACGCAGTATTTT	CASSHTRSSGGLLMPDTQYF
-	TRBV29-1	-	TRBJ2-3	TGCACCGTCCACTGGGATACGCAGTATTTT	CTVHWDTQYF
-	TRBV27	-	TRBJ1-1	TGTGCCAGCAGCAGGGCCCGGGGGCGAAATATGAACAATGAAGCTTTCTTT	CASSRARGRNMNNEAFF
TRBD1	TRBV28	few	TRBJ1-2	TGTGCCAGCAGTTTGGCCGGGACAGGGTCGAGGGGCTACACCTTC	CASSLAGTGSRGYTF
TRBD1	TRBV28	few	TRBJ2-2	TGTGCCAGCAGTTTATGGGCGGACAGGGCGACCGGGGAGCTGTTTTTT	CASSLWADRATGELFF
-	TRBV2	-	TRBJ2-7	TGTGCCAGCAGGGAATACAATGAGCAGTACTTC	CASREYNEQYF
TRBD1	TRBV28	-	TRBJ2-7	TGTGCCAGCAGTTTATGGGACAGGGGTCCCTACGAGCAGTACTTC	CASSLWDRGPYEQYF
-	TRBV9	-	TRBJ1-6	TGTGCCAGCAGCCTCGAGAGACAACCTAATTCACCCCTCCACTTT	CASSLERQPNSPLHF
TRBD1	TRBV29-1	few	TRBJ2-7	TGCAGCGTTGACGGGACAGACTACGAGCAGTACTTC	CSVDGTDYEQYF